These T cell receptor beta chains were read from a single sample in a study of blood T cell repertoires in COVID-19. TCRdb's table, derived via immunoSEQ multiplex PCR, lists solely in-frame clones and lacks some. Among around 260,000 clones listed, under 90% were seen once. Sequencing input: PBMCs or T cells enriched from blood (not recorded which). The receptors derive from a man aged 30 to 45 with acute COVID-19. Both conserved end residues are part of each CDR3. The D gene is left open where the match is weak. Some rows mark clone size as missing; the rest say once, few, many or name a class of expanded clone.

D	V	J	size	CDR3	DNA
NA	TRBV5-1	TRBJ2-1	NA	CASSLDSPYSYNEQFF	TGTGCCAGCAGCTTGGATAGTCCATACTCCTACAATGAGCAGTTCTTC
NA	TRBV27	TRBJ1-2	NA	CASSWGTLQGPRGYTF	TGTGCCAGCAGTTGGGGGACACTTCAGGGTCCTCGGGGCTACACCTTC
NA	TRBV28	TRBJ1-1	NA	CASSSPRGLNTEAFF	TGTGCCAGCAGCTCCCCAAGGGGGTTGAACACTGAAGCTTTCTTT
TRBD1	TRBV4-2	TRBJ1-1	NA	CASSQVKAGGYTEAFF	TGTGCCAGCAGCCAAGTTAAAGCAGGGGGTTACACTGAAGCTTTCTTT
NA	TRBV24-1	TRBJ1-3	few	CATSETPRGIGAGNTIYF	TGTGCCACCAGTGAGACCCCGAGAGGGATCGGAGCTGGAAACACCATATATTTT
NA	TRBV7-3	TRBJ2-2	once	CASSSKLDPGPGELFF	TGTGCCAGCAGCTCGAAACTAGACCCGGGTCCCGGGGAGCTGTTTTTT
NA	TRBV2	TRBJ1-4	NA	CASKEGSVANEKLFF	TGTGCCAGCAAGGAGGGGTCGGTCGCTAATGAAAAACTGTTTTTT
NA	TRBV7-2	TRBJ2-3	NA	CASDFHAQYF	TGTGCCAGCGACTTCCACGCGCAGTATTTT
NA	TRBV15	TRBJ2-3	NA	CATSRDGGWSDTQYF	TGTGCCACCAGCAGAGACGGAGGGTGGTCAGATACGCAGTATTTT
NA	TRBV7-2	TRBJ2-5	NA	CASRGRLSIQETQYF	TGTGCCAGCAGAGGTAGACTGTCTATACAAGAGACCCAGTACTTC
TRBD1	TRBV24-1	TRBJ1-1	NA	CATSEQGAATEAFF	TGTGCCACCAGTGAGCAGGGGGCGGCCACTGAAGCTTTCTTT